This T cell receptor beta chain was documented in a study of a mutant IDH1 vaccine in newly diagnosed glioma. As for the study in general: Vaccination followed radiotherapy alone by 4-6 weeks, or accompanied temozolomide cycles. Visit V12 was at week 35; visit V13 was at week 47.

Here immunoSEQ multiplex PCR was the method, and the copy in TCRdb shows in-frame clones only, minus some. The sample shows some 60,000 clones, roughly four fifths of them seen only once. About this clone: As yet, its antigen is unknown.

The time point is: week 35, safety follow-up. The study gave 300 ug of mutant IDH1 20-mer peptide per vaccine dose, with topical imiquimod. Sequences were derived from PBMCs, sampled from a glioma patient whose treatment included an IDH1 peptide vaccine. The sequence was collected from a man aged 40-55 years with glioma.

CDR3 DNA sequence: TGTGCCAGCAGTTACGGTGACAGGGGTGGGACTGAAGCTTTCTTT. It is translated as CASSYGDRGGTEAFF. This chain uses TRBV6-5 with TRBJ1-1; 8 bases align to TRBD1. The CDR3 totals 15 residues. J was trimmed by 5 bases and V by 2 bases; bases with no gene match: 7. The germline gives CDR1 MNHEY, CDR2 SVGAGI.